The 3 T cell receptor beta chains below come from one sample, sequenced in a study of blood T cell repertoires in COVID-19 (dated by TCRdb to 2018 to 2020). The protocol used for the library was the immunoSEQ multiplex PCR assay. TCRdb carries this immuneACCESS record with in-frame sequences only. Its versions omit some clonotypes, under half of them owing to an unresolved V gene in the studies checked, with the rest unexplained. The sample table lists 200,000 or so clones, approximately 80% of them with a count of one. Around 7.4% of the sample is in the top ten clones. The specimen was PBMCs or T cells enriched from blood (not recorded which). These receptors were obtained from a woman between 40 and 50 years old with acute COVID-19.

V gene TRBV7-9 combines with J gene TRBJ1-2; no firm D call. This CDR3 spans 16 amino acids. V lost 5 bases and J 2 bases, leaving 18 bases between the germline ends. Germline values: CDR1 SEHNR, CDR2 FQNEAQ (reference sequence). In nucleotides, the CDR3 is TGTGCCAGCAGCCCGAAGGAGCCAACCAAAAACTATGGCTACACCTTC. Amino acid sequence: CASSPKEPTKNYGYTF.

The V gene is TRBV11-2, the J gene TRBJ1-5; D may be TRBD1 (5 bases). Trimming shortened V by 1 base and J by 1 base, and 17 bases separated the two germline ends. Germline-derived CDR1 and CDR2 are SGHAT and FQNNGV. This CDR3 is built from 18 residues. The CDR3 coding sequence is TGTGCCAGCAGCTTAGGTATCCTAGGGGCGGGGAGCAATCAGCCCCAGCATTTT. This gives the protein CASSLGILGAGSNQPQHF.

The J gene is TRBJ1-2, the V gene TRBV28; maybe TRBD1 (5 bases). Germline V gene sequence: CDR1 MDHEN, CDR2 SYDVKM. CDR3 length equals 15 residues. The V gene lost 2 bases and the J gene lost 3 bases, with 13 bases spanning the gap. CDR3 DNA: TGTGCCAGCAGTTTAGTGGAAGGGGTATACTATGGCTACACCTTC. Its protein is CASSLVEGVYYGYTF.